These 26 T cell receptor beta chains originate from one sample sequenced in a study of T-cell reconstitution after alpha-beta-depleted transplantation in children. Unique molecular identifiers were used in preparing the TCRbeta library. TCRdb passed the PCR reads through MiXCR, listing each CDR3 protein once. The sample carries roughly 590,000 distinct CDR3 sequences, over 15% recorded once. Sequences were derived from PBMCs from the stem cell graft donor, sampled from the stem cell graft. These receptors were collected from a human donor who donated a stem cell graft to a child with acute myeloid leukemia.

This clonotype appeared many times. The rearrangement uses TRBV20-1 and TRBJ2-1, with D unclear. CDR3 length: 11 amino acids. Germline V gives CDR1 DFQATT, CDR2 SNEGSKA (reference sequence). Trimming took 4 bases from V and 4 from J, leaving 5 bases between them. In DNA, the CDR3 is TGCAGTGCTATACCGTACAATGAGCAGTTCTTC. It is translated as CSAIPYNEQFF.

This chain links TRBV7-9 with TRBJ1-1, with a possible D match to TRBD1 (5 bases). The CDR3 is 13 residues long. V dropped 8 bases and J dropped 3 bases, with 13 bases sitting between them. Germline CDR1 reads SEHNR; CDR2 reads FQNEAQ (reference sequence). The CDR3 spells CASSGTVHTEAFF. CDR3 nucleotides: TGTGCCAGCTCCGGGACCGTACACACTGAAGCTTTCTTT.

V usage is TRBV5-5 and J usage is TRBJ1-1; 9 bases fit TRBD1. V was clipped by 4 bases and J by 0 bases; unmatched bases: 10. The CDR3 sequence is 17 residues long. Germline V gene lookup returns CDR1 SGHKS and CDR2 YYEKEE (reference sequence). The CDR3 DNA is TGTGCCAGCAGCGCGAGCCGGGACAGGGCATTGAACACTGAAGCTTTCTTT. Protein: CASSASRDRALNTEAFF.

This chain links TRBV7-2 with TRBJ1-3; D gene uncertain. V lost 5 bases to trimming and J lost 1 base, with 9 bases between them. The CDR3 has 14 residues. Germline V gives CDR1 SGHTA, CDR2 FQGNSA. CDR3 region: CASSPPASGNTIYF. CDR3 nucleotide sequence: TGTGCCAGCAGCCCCCCGGCTTCTGGAAACACCATATATTTT.

This clonotype was seen many times. V is TRBV20-1 and J is TRBJ1-1; TRBD1 is a possible D gene (6 bases). CDR1 and CDR2 from the germline V gene are DFQATT and SNEGSKA (reference sequence). With 3 bases removed from V and 1 base from J, the gap between germline ends came to 9 bases. The CDR3 loop spans 13 amino acids. For the CDR3, the DNA is TGCAGTGCTAGGCCGACAGGGAACACTGAAGCTTTCTTT. This translates into CSARPTGNTEAFF.

This rearrangement joins TRBV5-6 to TRBJ2-3; a possible D gene is TRBD2 (5 bases). The length of the CDR3 is 15 residues. Germline V gene data show CDR1 as SGHDT and CDR2 as YYEEEE. V was shortened by 4 bases and J by 3 bases, with 15 bases between the two germline ends. This CDR3 is CASSRRGPQTDTQYF. DNA for the CDR3: TGTGCCAGCAGCCGACGGGGTCCCCAGACAGATACGCAGTATTTT.

The CDR3 DNA reads as TGTGCCAGCAGTTTCGAGGCAGGGAGACTAAAGTATGGCTACACCTTC. It translates to CASSFEAGRLKYGYTF. The chain employs TRBV28 and TRBJ1-2, with D possibly TRBD1 on 5 matching bases. The V gene's germline CDR1 is MDHEN and CDR2 SYDVKM. The CDR3 runs to 16 residues. V was clipped by 3 bases and J by 5 bases, with 19 bases between them.

On this clonotype: A much larger clone differs from this one at a single base, so this may be a read error. The chain joins TRBV7-7 to TRBJ2-2; 7 bases are a match to TRBD1. The ends lost 3 bases at V and 4 bases at J; junction bases unmatched: 2. CDR1 is SSHAT and CDR2 is FNYEAQ in the germline V gene (reference sequence). This CDR3 has 14 amino acids. The CDR3 DNA sequence: TGTGCCAGCAGCTTGACAGGGCTCACCGGGGAGCTGTTTTTT. Translation: CASSLTGLTGELFF. Complete variable domain (other parts from reference TRBV7-7 and TRBJ2-2): GAGVSQSPRYKVTKRGQDVTLRCDPISSHATLYWYQQALGQGPEFLTYFNYEAQPDKSGLPSDRFSAERPEGSISTLTIQRTEQRDSAMYRCASSLTGLTGELFFGEGSRLTVL.

This clonotype occurred many times. This chain joins TRBV4-3 and TRBJ2-7; TRBD2 might be the D (6 bases). V was cut by 0 bases and J by 2 bases, with 11 bases left in between. Per germline, CDR1 LGHNA and CDR2 YSLEER. The CDR3 has 15 residues. The CDR3 coding sequence is TGCGCCAGCAGCCAAGACGGCGGGGAACCCTACGAGCAGTACTTC. It codes for CASSQDGGEPYEQYF.

There are many counts of this clonotype. V gene TRBV12-3 or TRBV12-4 combines with J gene TRBJ2-1, with 7 bases lining up with TRBD2. V lost 7 bases and J lost 10; bases outside the gene matches: 13. The CDR3 is made up of 14 amino acids. The CDR3 DNA reads as TGTGCCAGCACCCCGTTCGGGGGGAGTGGCGAGCAGTTCTTC. Translating it yields CASTPFGGSGEQFF.

This clonotype appeared many times. The genes are TRBV12-3 or TRBV12-4 and TRBJ1-1, with 11 bases fitting TRBD1. The CDR3 has 14 residues. J lost 5 bases, V lost 5 bases, and 4 bases had no gene match. The CDR3 region is CASSPGTGGTEAFF. Here the CDR3 DNA reads TGTGCCAGCAGTCCCGGGACAGGGGGAACTGAAGCTTTCTTT.

There are many counts of this clonotype. The chain combines TRBV12-3 or TRBV12-4 with TRBJ2-5, with 8 bases identical to TRBD1. V shed 5 bases, J shed 4 bases, and the junction held 6 bases outside the gene matches. CDR3 length: 14 residues. CDR3 in amino acids: CASSPWDRPETQYF. Here the CDR3 DNA reads TGTGCCAGCAGTCCCTGGGACAGGCCAGAGACCCAGTACTTC.

The table lists this clonotype with many counts. This chain joins TRBV5-6 and TRBJ1-1, with D possibly being TRBD1 (5 bases). The CDR3 is 14 amino acids. CDR1 and CDR2 (germline): SGHDT, YYEEEE. Trimming removed 1 base at V and 1 base at J, with 8 bases between. The CDR3 bases are TGTGCCAGCAGCTTGATCAGGGCGAACACTGAAGCTTTCTTT. It codes for CASSLIRANTEAFF.

This clonotype was picked up many times. This sequence joins TRBV9 and TRBJ2-1; D is undetermined. The CDR3 is 12 residues long. From germline, CDR1 is SGDLS and CDR2 YYNGEE. Trimming cost V 3 bases and J 8 bases, with 9 bases left between them. The DNA of the CDR3 is TGTGCCAGCAGCGCCCTTATCGATGAGCAGTTCTTC. Its protein product is CASSALIDEQFF.

J is TRBJ2-1 and V is TRBV12-3 or TRBV12-4, with 9 positions matching TRBD2. Trimming at V came to 6 bases and at J to 8 bases, leaving 14 bases not matched to a gene. The CDR3 extends over 16 amino acids. CDR3 amino acids: CASSSVLSGGYHEQFF. The CDR3 coding sequence is TGTGCCAGCAGCTCAGTTCTTAGCGGGGGTTACCATGAGCAGTTCTTC.

This clonotype was counted between two and nine times. The genes are TRBV11-2 and TRBJ1-4, with D possibly TRBD1 on 5 matching bases. The germline gives CDR1 SGHAT, CDR2 FQNNGV. The CDR3 sequence is 15 residues long. The ends were cut back, 3 bases at V and 2 bases at J, with 10 bases in the middle. The CDR3 nucleotides read TGTGCCAGCAGCTTCCCGGGACGGACTAATGAAAAACTGTTTTTT. Translation gives CASSFPGRTNEKLFF. The full variable domain, its missing parts supplied by reference TRBV11-2 and TRBJ1-4, is EAGVAQSPRYKIIEKRQSVAFWCNPISGHATLYWYQQILGQGPKLLIQFQNNGVVDDSQLPKDRFSAERLKGVDSTLKIQPAKLEDSAVYLCASSFPGRTNEKLFFGSGTQLSVL.

This clonotype has a count of ten or more. The chain has TRBV6-2 or TRBV6-3 and TRBJ2-7, with D unclear. Per the germline V gene, CDR1 is MNHEY and CDR2 is SVGEGT. V dropped 6 bases and J dropped 3 bases, with 9 bases sitting between them. This CDR3 comprises 12 residues. In DNA, the CDR3 is TGTGCCAGCAGCCTAGAGAACTACGAGCAGTACTTC. Encoded protein: CASSLENYEQYF.

The V and J genes are TRBV12-3 or TRBV12-4 and TRBJ2-2; D perhaps matches TRBD1 (5 bases). The CDR3 sequence is 15 residues long. V shed 7 bases and J shed 4 bases, with 16 bases lying between them. The CDR3 spells CASTSFRVLTGELFF. The CDR3 DNA follows: TGTGCCAGCACTTCATTCAGGGTTCTCACCGGGGAGCTGTTTTTT.

The chain combines TRBV5-1 with TRBJ2-6, with 7 bases lining up with TRBD1. Per germline, CDR1 SGHRS and CDR2 YFSETQ. The CDR3 has 16 amino acids. The V and J ends lost 7 bases and 0 bases, in that order; junction bases with no gene match: 7. The CDR3 DNA is TGCGCCAGCGGTACAGGGGTCGACTCTGGGGCCAACGTCCTGACTTTC. The encoded protein is CASGTGVDSGANVLTF.

In its sample, this clonotype was seen many times. The chain is built from TRBV6-5 and TRBJ2-3; 9 nucleotides line up with TRBD2. There are 15 residues in the CDR3. The V gene's germline CDR1 is MNHEY and CDR2 SVGAGI. Germline trimming cut 4 bases from V and 1 base from J; bases unmatched to any gene: 3. The CDR3 region is CASSFGLARTDTQYF. The DNA for the CDR3 is TGTGCCAGCAGTTTCGGACTAGCGCGCACAGATACGCAGTATTTT.

This clonotype was seen a few times. This chain uses TRBV6-5 with TRBJ2-7; no firm D call. Trimming pared 5 bases from V and 3 bases from J, leaving 11 bases between. This CDR3 has 13 amino acids. Germline V gives CDR1 MNHEY, CDR2 SVGAGI. The CDR3 spells CASSLRTVYEQYV. In DNA, the CDR3 is TGTGCCAGCAGTCTACGTACCGTCTACGAGCAGTACGTC.

In its sample, this clonotype was seen a few times. The genes are TRBV5-1 and TRBJ2-1; D unclear. Germline CDR1 is SGHRS and CDR2 is YFSETQ. The V gene lost 6 bases and the J gene lost 0 bases, with 10 bases spanning the gap. This CDR3 has 14 amino acids. CDR3 bases: TGCGCCAGCAAATCGGCGAGCTCCTACAATGAGCAGTTCTTC. Residues: CASKSASSYNEQFF. The full variable domain, completed using reference TRBV5-1 and TRBJ2-1, is KAGVTQTPRYLIKTRGQQVTLSCSPISGHRSVSWYQQTPGQGLQFLFEYFSETQRNKGNFPGRFSGRQFSNSRSEMNVSTLELGDSALYLCASKSASSYNEQFFGPGTRLTVL.

With respect to this clonotype: A clone one base away is much larger, so this may be a read error. This sequence joins TRBV20-1 and TRBJ1-5; tentatively, D is TRBD1 (5 bases). Trimming took 8 bases from V and 3 from J, leaving 17 bases between them. CDR1 and CDR2 from the germline V gene are DFQATT and SNEGSKA (reference sequence). There are 14 residues in the CDR3. The DNA of the CDR3 is TGCAGTACTTGGGACGGAAAGCTCAATCAGCCCCAGCATTTT. Its translation: CSTWDGKLNQPQHF.

This clonotype was detected only a few times. V gene TRBV20-1 combines with J gene TRBJ2-5, with unresolved D. Trimming took 6 bases from V and 6 from J, leaving 17 bases between them. Germline values: CDR1 DFQATT, CDR2 SNEGSKA (reference sequence). The CDR3 loop spans 13 amino acids. CDR3 protein: CSALGPPRKTQYF. DNA for the CDR3: TGCAGTGCCTTAGGCCCACCGAGAAAGACCCAGTACTTC.

This clonotype was seen repeatedly, ten times or more. A read error is likely, as this CDR3 ends without the conserved phenylalanine or tryptophan. The DNA is omitted, as the CDR3 cannot be located on it reliably, and the CDR3 follows TCRdb's listing. The chain couples TRBV5-6 to TRBJ2-3; the table's D call of TRBD2 was not tested on the DNA. Both ends counted, the CDR3 spans 8 residues. From germline, CDR1 is SGHDT and CDR2 YYEEEE. The CDR3 here is CASHSLAL.

This clonotype has a count of ten or more. The chain carries TRBV7-8 and TRBJ2-2; no reliable D call. V dropped 1 base and J dropped 4 bases, with 4 bases sitting between them. The CDR3 loop spans 13 amino acids. Germline CDR1 reads SGHVS; CDR2 reads FQNEAQ. In DNA, the CDR3 is TGTGCCAGCAGCTTAGATGTCACCGGGGAGCTGTTTTTT. Its translation: CASSLDVTGELFF. The variable domain in full, with the rest retrieved from reference TRBV7-8 and TRBJ2-2, is GAGVSQSPRYKVAKRGQDVALRCDPISGHVSLFWYQQALGQGPEFLTYFQNEAQLDKSGLPSDRFFAERPEGSVSTLKIQRTQQEDSAVYLCASSLDVTGELFFGEGSRLTVL.